The 2 T cell receptor beta chains reported below all come from one sample, sequenced in a study of T cell responses to AZD1222 COVID-19 vaccine. TCRdb's table, derived via immunoSEQ multiplex PCR, lists solely in-frame clones and lacks some. There are roughly 79,000 clones in the sample; about 72% occur only once, and around 21% lies in the top ten. This material consisted of peripheral blood, taken on day 0 of AZD1222 vaccination. The receptors were sampled from an adult in good health.

The table lists this clone with a count of one. This chain uses TRBV27 with TRBJ1-6; D gene unclear. The V gene's germline CDR1 is MNHEY and CDR2 SMNVEV (reference sequence). CDR3 length: 17 residues. V gave up 0 bases and J gave up 3 bases, with 12 bases separating them. This CDR3 is CASSLSRGSGYNSPLHF. Here the CDR3 DNA reads TGTGCCAGCAGTTTATCCCGGGGATCCGGCTATAATTCACCCCTCCACTTT.

The rearrangement uses TRBV5-1 and TRBJ2-5; either TRBD1 or TRBD2 may supply D (5 bases each). The V gene's germline CDR1 is SGHRS and CDR2 YFSETQ. The germline V and J ends were trimmed by 4 bases and 1 base, with 11 bases remaining between them. The CDR3 spans 14 residues. The CDR3 nucleotides are TGCGCCAGCAGCCCAACCGGGACCCAAGAGACCCAGTACTTC. This encodes CASSPTGTQETQYF. The whole variable domain, remainder taken from reference TRBV5-1 and TRBJ2-5, is KAGVTQTPRYLIKTRGQQVTLSCSPISGHRSVSWYQQTPGQGLQFLFEYFSETQRNKGNFPGRFSGRQFSNSRSEMNVSTLELGDSALYLCASSPTGTQETQYFGPGTRLLVL.